The 15 T cell receptor beta chains below all came from one sample that was sequenced in a study of blood T cell repertoires in COVID-19. Profiled with immunoSEQ multiplex PCR; TCRdb holds only in-frame clones, not every one. The repertoire holds fewer than 400,000 clones, over 70% seen once, with over 4.5% in the top ten. The sample taken for sequencing was PBMCs or T cells enriched from blood (not recorded which). These receptors came from a man aged 25 to 40 who had recovered from COVID-19.

This chain uses TRBV6-5 with TRBJ1-4; possibly TRBD1 for D (5 bases). Germline CDR1 reads MNHEY; CDR2 reads SVGAGI. V shed 7 bases and J shed 2 bases, with 14 bases lying between them. This CDR3 region has 15 residues. The DNA of the CDR3 is TGTGCCAGCATCCTCAGTCCAGGGACTAATGAAAAACTGTTTTTT. Encoded protein: CASILSPGTNEKLFF.

The rearrangement joins TRBV3-1 (or the pseudogene TRBV3-2) to TRBJ2-2, with 8 positions matching TRBD1. J gave up 4 bases and V 4 bases, and 11 bases lay outside the gene matches. This CDR3 has 17 amino acids. CDR1 and CDR2 from the germline V gene are LGHDT and YNNKEL (reference sequence). CDR3 amino acids: CASSPYPNRGATGELFF. The DNA of the CDR3 is TGTGCCAGCAGCCCTTACCCGAACAGGGGGGCCACCGGGGAGCTGTTTTTT.

This clone was detected once. The J gene is TRBJ2-7, the V gene TRBV6-5; 8 bases map to TRBD1. CDR1 and CDR2 (germline): MNHEY, SVGAGI. The CDR3 has 13 amino acids. V shed 6 bases, J shed 3 bases, and the junction held 4 bases outside the gene matches. The CDR3 nucleotides read TGTGCCAGCAGACTTGACAGGGGCTACGAGCAGTACTTC. Amino acids: CASRLDRGYEQYF.

This clone was seen just once. This chain connects TRBV7-6 to TRBJ2-7; tentative D call: TRBD1 (6 bases). The CDR3 is 15 amino acids. Germline values: CDR1 SGHVS, CDR2 FNYEAQ. V dropped 2 bases and J dropped 4 bases, with 15 bases sitting between them. The DNA for the CDR3 is TGTGCCAGCAGCTTAAGGGCAGGGGATGAATACGAGCAGTACTTC. Its translation is CASSLRAGDEYEQYF.

The V call is TRBV5-1, the J call TRBJ2-7; 9 bases are shared with TRBD1. With 0 bases clipped from V and 7 bases from J, the junction kept 11 bases outside the gene matches. CDR1 is SGHRS and CDR2 is YFSETQ in the germline V gene. This CDR3 is 16 amino acids long. CDR3 DNA sequence: TGCGCCAGCAGCTTGGCTGGGACAGGGTATAAGGAAGAGCAGTACTTC. It specifies CASSLAGTGYKEEQYF.

The rearrangement links TRBV7-8 to TRBJ2-3, with 8 bases aligning to TRBD2. The CDR3 runs 14 residues. V gave up 5 bases and J gave up 5 bases; unmatched junction bases: 6. Germline values: CDR1 SGHVS, CDR2 FQNEAQ. The CDR3 DNA is TGTGCCAGCAGCGCCGGGACTAGGGGAGATACGCAGTATTTT. Its translation is CASSAGTRGDTQYF.

CDR3: CASSSTVYEQYF. Written as DNA, the CDR3 is TGCGCCAGCAGCTCTACAGTGTACGAGCAGTACTTC. The chain carries TRBV5-1 and TRBJ2-7; D uncertain. V lost 3 bases to trimming and J lost 4 bases, with 8 bases between them. Germline V CDR1 and CDR2: SGHRS, YFSETQ. The CDR3 has 12 residues.

The chain combines TRBV2 with TRBJ1-1; 7 positions match TRBD1. The ends lost 6 bases at V and 1 base at J; junction bases unmatched: 8. Germline CDR1 is SNHLY and CDR2 is FYNNEI. The CDR3 runs to 15 residues. The CDR3: CASSDRDSGNTEAFF. The CDR3 coding sequence is TGTGCCAGCAGCGACAGGGATTCTGGGAACACTGAAGCTTTCTTT. Full variable domain (outside the CDR3, taken from reference TRBV2 and TRBJ1-1): EPEVTQTPSHQVTQMGQEVILRCVPISNHLYFYWYRQILGQKVEFLVSFYNNEISEKSEIFDDQFSVERPDGSNFTLKIRSTKLEDSAMYFCASSDRDSGNTEAFFGQGTRLTVV.

The J gene is TRBJ1-5, the V gene TRBV24-1; D remains ambiguous. The germline CDR1 and CDR2 sequences are KGHDR and SFDVKD. The length of the CDR3 is 13 residues. With 5 bases removed from V and 4 bases from J, the gap between germline ends came to 8 bases. DNA of the CDR3: TGTGCCACCAGTGCTTTCGGGAATCAGCCCCAGCATTTT. This sequence encodes CATSAFGNQPQHF.

The chain links TRBV19 to TRBJ1-6, with a tentative D call TRBD1 (6 bases). Trimming took off 3 bases at V and 7 bases at J, with 19 bases between the two ends. There are 17 residues in the CDR3. The V gene's germline CDR1 is LNHDA and CDR2 SQIVND (reference sequence). CDR3: CASSILPPGQGNSPLHF. As DNA, the CDR3 is TGTGCCAGTAGTATCCTACCCCCCGGGCAGGGGAATTCACCCCTCCACTTT.

This clone was counted once. V usage is TRBV10-3 and J usage is TRBJ2-1; 8 bases align to TRBD2. CDR3 length equals 19 residues. J lost 5 bases, V lost 0 bases, and 15 bases had no gene match. Germline lookup yields CDR1 ENHRY and CDR2 SYGVKD. In nucleotides, the CDR3 is TGTGCCATCAGTGAGTCGAGGACGGTCATAGCGGGGCCACACAATGAGCAGTTCTTC. Translated: CAISESRTVIAGPHNEQFF.

The chain employs TRBV5-1 and TRBJ1-1; a possible D gene is TRBD1 (6 bases). Germline lookup yields CDR1 SGHRS and CDR2 YFSETQ. The CDR3 runs to 15 residues. Trimming left V 4 bases short and J 1 base short, with 14 bases between. CDR3 sequence: CASSRDPTGNTEAFF. The CDR3 DNA reads TGCGCCAGCAGCCGGGACCCGACAGGGAACACTGAAGCTTTCTTT. Complete variable domain (other parts from reference TRBV5-1 and TRBJ1-1): KAGVTQTPRYLIKTRGQQVTLSCSPISGHRSVSWYQQTPGQGLQFLFEYFSETQRNKGNFPGRFSGRQFSNSRSEMNVSTLELGDSALYLCASSRDPTGNTEAFFGQGTRLTVV.

This chain connects TRBV5-1 to TRBJ2-5, with 8 bases lining up with TRBD1. The V segment lost 6 bases and the J segment 2 bases; nucleotides outside the gene matches: 3. The length of the CDR3 is 13 residues. Per germline, CDR1 SGHRS and CDR2 YFSETQ. The DNA of the CDR3 is TGCGCCAGCATCGGGACAGGACAAGAGACCCAGTACTTC. Translating gives CASIGTGQETQYF.

V usage is TRBV6-5 and J usage is TRBJ2-2; 7 positions match TRBD1. The CDR3 length is 16 residues. With 0 bases clipped from V and 0 bases from J, the junction kept 1 base outside the gene matches. CDR1 is MNHEY, CDR2 SVGAGI, per germline. The CDR3 loop reads CASSYSTGANTGELFF. Here the CDR3 DNA reads TGTGCCAGCAGTTACTCTACAGGGGCGAACACCGGGGAGCTGTTTTTT.

The chain uses TRBV7-3 and TRBJ2-5; a possible D gene is TRBD2 (5 bases). The CDR3 consists of 15 residues. Germline lookup yields CDR1 SGHTA and CDR2 FQGTGA. V shed 5 bases and J shed 2 bases, with 15 bases lying between them. The CDR3 nucleotides read TGTGCCAGCAGCCCCGGGGTCCACCTGCAAGAGACCCAGTACTTC. Protein sequence: CASSPGVHLQETQYF. The full variable domain, its missing parts supplied by reference TRBV7-3 and TRBJ2-5, is GAGVSQTPSNKVTEKGKYVELRCDPISGHTALYWYRQSLGQGPEFLIYFQGTGAADDSGLPNDRFFAVRPEGSVSTLKIQRTERGDSAVYLCASSPGVHLQETQYFGPGTRLLVL.